One TCR beta chain is described in this entry. The antigen remains undetermined. TCRdb recomputed calls from the reads with MiXCR, one row per CDR3 protein. The sample shows some 240,000 distinct CDR3 sequences, around 15% of them seen only once. The data derive from a study of T cell repertoires in cytomegalovirus infection. Study context: Public signatures in TCR beta pointed to CMV infection and matching HLA type.

V shed 3 bases and J shed 3 bases, with 15 bases lying between them. Germline-derived CDR1 and CDR2 are SQVTM and ANQGSEA. The CDR3 runs to 14 residues. The study, taken as a whole, reports: Summed frequency of public TCR beta families distinguished CMV carriers with the relevant HLA. Across the ex vivo response, the dominant clonotypes were HLA-C-restricted CMV-specific TCR beta clonotypes.

The source of this sequence is a human donor in good health (CMV status not recorded). Some clones in this sample may be carry-over from other donors' samples. The chain recombines TRBV29-1 with TRBJ2-7, with D hard to call. Sequencing was done on a sample of CD8+ T cells from PBMCs. Written as DNA, the CDR3 is TGCAGCGTTGAGCTAACAGACAATAACTACGAGCAGTACTTC. This codes for CSVELTDNNYEQYF.